The sequence of this TCR beta chain was determined in a study of a mutant IDH1 vaccine in newly diagnosed glioma. Whole-study findings and limits: Most patients, around 93%, showed vaccine-induced immune responses.

Regarding this clone: Its antigen is unidentified.

The V gene's germline CDR1 is SGHDT and CDR2 YYEEEE. Trimming cost V 2 bases and J 2 bases; bases outside gene matches: 10. CDR3 length equals 18 residues. Assay used: immunoSEQ multiplex PCR; TCRdb lists only in-frame clones, some missing. The profile shows about 88,000 clones, roughly four fifths of them singletons. Time point indicated: baseline, week 1 (first vaccination visit). Treatment of the sample: pre-vaccination baseline after standard-of-care therapy. The V and J genes are TRBV5-6 and TRBJ2-6, with 7 nucleotides matching TRBD1. The input for sequencing was PBMCs, taken from a glioma patient treated with radiotherapy, temozolomide or both. The clonotype was recovered from a man in his forties with glioma. Some clones in this sample may be carry-over from other donors' samples. CDR3 protein: CASSFIGQGVPGANVLTF. The CDR3 nucleotides are TGTGCCAGCAGCTTCATCGGGCAGGGGGTCCCTGGGGCCAACGTCCTGACTTTC.